The 26 T cell receptor beta chains below come from one sample, sequenced in a study of glioma-infiltrating T cells. TCR alpha and beta CDR3 regions were amplified from RNA using iRepertoire nested multiplex PCR. TCRdb passed the multiplex PCR reads through MiXCR, listing each CDR3 protein once. The sample lists tens of thousands of distinct CDR3 sequences, roughly 39% occurring once. Sequencing was performed on glioma tissue, nonneoplastic brain tissue, or PBMCs (not recorded which). These receptors originate from a human donor with low-grade glioma or glioblastoma, undergoing nonglioma brain surgery, or in good health (not recorded which).

This clonotype was counted at least ten times. V gene TRBV11-3 combines with J gene TRBJ2-1; the D gene could be TRBD1 or TRBD2 (5 bases each). Germline CDR1 is SGHNT and CDR2 is YENEEA. The V end was cut by 8 bases, the J end by 9 bases, with 14 bases between. This CDR3 is built from 12 residues. CDR3 nucleotide sequence: TGTGCCAGCGGCCCCCGGGGCGTTGAGCAGTTCTTC. Protein: CASGPRGVEQFF.

This clonotype was counted a few times. The CDR3 nucleotides are TGTGCCAGCAGCCCTCGGGACAGGGTATTTTGGGAGCAGTACTTC. It specifies CASSPRDRVFWEQYF. The rearrangement uses TRBV12-3 or TRBV12-4 and TRBJ2-7, with 9 bases matching TRBD1. Trimming removed 6 bases from V and 7 bases from J; junction bases left unmatched: 13. The CDR3 sequence is 15 residues long.

This clonotype appeared once. This may come from a read error, since a much larger clone is one base off. V is TRBV5-5 and J is TRBJ2-5; the D gene is possibly TRBD1 (5 bases). This CDR3 is 14 amino acids long. Germline CDR1 is SGHKS and CDR2 is YYEKEE (reference sequence). The CDR3 spells CASSPQRGQEAQYF. The CDR3 bases are TGTGCCAGCAGCCCCCAAAGGGGCCAAGAGGCCCAGTACTTC.

As regards this clonotype: One end of the junction varies from germline; a read error may be responsible. The chain couples TRBV29-1 to TRBJ2-7; 9 positions agree with TRBD1. Germline-derived CDR1 and CDR2 are SQVTM and ANQGSEA. There are 14 residues in the CDR3. CDR3 in amino acids: CGVVTQGASYEQYF. The CDR3 DNA follows: TGCGGCGTTGTAACACAGGGGGCGAGCTACGAGCAGTACTTC.

The chain carries TRBV29-1 and TRBJ2-7; perhaps TRBD1 as D (6 bases). The CDR3 spans 13 residues. Germline CDR1 SQVTM, CDR2 ANQGSEA. V was clipped by 7 bases and J by 12 bases, with 25 bases between them. In DNA form, the CDR3 reads TGCAGCGCCCAACCACAGGGCTCCTACGGGCGGTACTTC. It translates to CSAQPQGSYGRYF.

A word on this clonotype: One end of the junction fails to match germline, which may point to a read error. V is TRBV29-1 and J is TRBJ1-3; perhaps TRBD1 as D (6 bases). CDR1 is SQVTM, CDR2 ANQGSEA, per germline. The CDR3 has 14 amino acids. CDR3 sequence reads: CSVVTGNSGNSIYF. The CDR3 nucleotides are TGCAGCGTTGTTACAGGGAACTCTGGAAACAGCATATATTTT. Looking up the rest from reference TRBV29-1 and TRBJ1-3 gives the full variable domain: SAVISQKPSRDICQRGTSLTIQCQVDSQVTMMFWYRQQPGQSLTLIATANQGSEATYESGFVIDKFPISRPNLTFSTLTVSNMSPEDSSIYLCSVVTGNSGNSIYFGEGSWLTVV.

This clonotype appeared many times. This chain connects TRBV18 to TRBJ1-1, with TRBD1 matching over 7 bases. The junction had 11 bases not matched to a gene; V was cut back by 3 bases and J by 1 base. The CDR3 sequence is 17 residues long. CDR1 is KGHSH and CDR2 is LQKENI in the germline V gene. The CDR3 bases are TGTGCCAGCTCACCGACGACAGGGAGGGGGACGAACACTGAAGCTTTCTTT. Protein sequence: CASSPTTGRGTNTEAFF.

This clonotype was observed at least ten times. V is TRBV13 and J is TRBJ2-7; D tentatively reads TRBD1 or TRBD2 (6 bases each). This CDR3 spans 14 amino acids. Trimming removed 6 bases from V and 5 bases from J, with 17 bases in between. The V gene's germline CDR1 is PRHDT and CDR2 FYEKMQ (reference sequence). CDR3 loop: CASSWGAGIDEQYF. The CDR3, as DNA: TGTGCCAGCAGTTGGGGGGCAGGGATCGACGAGCAGTACTTC.

With regard to this clonotype: Germline is not matched at one junction end, which may reflect a read error. This chain links TRBV12-3 or TRBV12-4 with TRBJ1-1, with no clear D. This CDR3 has 13 amino acids. The CDR3 here is CANSLAVNAEAFF. CDR3 sequence (DNA): TGTGCCAACAGTTTAGCAGTGAACGCTGAAGCTTTCTTT.

A note on this clonotype: At one boundary the junction diverges from the germline segment, which might be a read error. The J gene is TRBJ1-4, the V gene TRBV6-2 or TRBV6-3; no definite D call. This CDR3 region has 15 residues. Germline V gene data show CDR1 as MNHEY and CDR2 as SVGEGT. CDR3 sequence: CASSLRVGRGEKLFF. The DNA for the CDR3 is TGCGCCAGCAGTCTAAGGGTGGGGAGAGGTGAAAAACTGTTTTTT.

The genes are TRBV10-3 and TRBJ2-7; D not certain. This CDR3 region has 15 residues. The germline V gene has CDR1 ENHRY and CDR2 SYGVKD. With 2 bases removed from V and 2 bases from J, the gap between germline ends came to 13 bases. In nucleotides, the CDR3 is TGTGCCATCAGTGAGGTAGTGGAAGTAACCTACGAGCAGTACTTC. Protein product: CAISEVVEVTYEQYF.

Turning to this clonotype: Since no conserved phenylalanine or tryptophan closes the CDR3, a read error is the likely cause. The V and J genes are TRBV20-1 and TRBJ2-1, with 12 positions matching TRBD2. The V gene end was trimmed by 1 base and the J gene end by 4 bases; junction bases not matched to a gene: 2. Germline lookup yields CDR1 DFQATT and CDR2 SNEGSKA (reference sequence). This CDR3 contains 15 residues. The CDR3 DNA sequence: TGCAGTGCTAGAGCGGGGACTAGCGGGTACAATGAGCAGTTCCTC. This codes for CSARAGTSGYNEQFL.

This clonotype is a singleton in its sample. The chain is built from TRBV28 and TRBJ2-1; the match to TRBD2 covers 8 bases. Germline CDR1 and CDR2: MDHEN and SYDVKM. The CDR3 covers 14 residues. Unmatched junction bases numbered 7, after V lost 7 bases and J lost 5 bases. The DNA for the CDR3 is TGTGCCAGCACTAAGAGCGGGGGAAACAATGAGCAGTTCTTC. As protein: CASTKSGGNNEQFF.

In its sample, this clonotype was seen many times. This sequence joins TRBV20-1 and TRBJ1-5, with D possibly being TRBD1 (5 bases). Germline values: CDR1 DFQATT, CDR2 SNEGSKA (reference sequence). The germline V and J ends were trimmed by 5 bases and 2 bases, with 13 bases remaining between them. The CDR3 contains 14 residues. The CDR3 DNA is TGCAGTGCTGACCGGGACCATGGCAATCAGCCCCAGCATTTT. Its protein is CSADRDHGNQPQHF.

This clonotype was counted at least ten times. This sequence joins TRBV6-1 and TRBJ2-2; D ambiguous. The CDR3 contains 12 residues. V gave up 6 bases and J gave up 4 bases, with 6 bases separating them. The germline gives CDR1 MNHNS, CDR2 SASEGT. CDR3 DNA: TGTGCCAGCAGCTTCCCCACCGGGGAGCTGTTTTTT. Translating it yields CASSFPTGELFF.

This clonotype appeared many times. This chain uses TRBV7-2 with TRBJ2-7, with D maybe TRBD1 (5 bases). This CDR3 contains 11 residues. In germline, CDR1 is SGHTA, CDR2 FQGNSA. V lost 2 bases and J lost 8, with 7 bases in between. Here the CDR3 reads CASSLKGKQYF. DNA for the CDR3: TGTGCCAGCAGCTTAAAGGGGAAGCAGTACTTC.

This clonotype was seen repeatedly, ten times or more. The chain employs TRBV19 and TRBJ2-7; TRBD2 agrees at 9 bases. Germline trimming cut 4 bases from V and 3 bases from J; bases unmatched to any gene: 10. Germline CDR1 LNHDA, CDR2 SQIVND (reference sequence). CDR3 length: 16 residues. CDR3 nucleotide sequence: TGTGCCAGTAGTAGACTATTGGGACTAGCAGACTACGAGCAGTACTTC. It specifies CASSRLLGLADYEQYF.

This clonotype appeared many times. The V gene is TRBV6-1, the J gene TRBJ2-3, with 8 bases identical to TRBD2. The CDR3 runs 16 residues. Trimming cost V 5 bases and J 1 base; bases outside gene matches: 8. Germline values: CDR1 MNHNS, CDR2 SASEGT. In nucleotides, the CDR3 is TGTGCCAGCAGTCGCCGGACTAGCATCGGCACAGATACGCAGTATTTT. The encoded protein is CASSRRTSIGTDTQYF.

This clonotype has at least ten counts. J is TRBJ1-1 and V is TRBV20-1; 7 nucleotides line up with TRBD1. Germline V gene lookup returns CDR1 DFQATT and CDR2 SNEGSKA (reference sequence). J was trimmed by 7 bases and V by 4 bases; bases with no gene match: 12. The CDR3 runs 14 residues. CDR3 coding DNA: TGCAGTGCTACCGACCGGGACAGAGACCGTGAAGCTTTCTTT. Translation: CSATDRDRDREAFF.

About this clonotype itself: Just one base apart from a much larger clone, this may be a read error. The chain has TRBV18 and TRBJ2-7; D unresolved. Germline loops: CDR1 KGHSH, CDR2 LQKENI. CDR3 length: 14 amino acids. CDR3 residues: CASSPRQPNYGQYF. In DNA form, the CDR3 reads TGTGCCAGCTCACCAAGGCAGCCTAACTACGGGCAGTACTTC.

Many counts were recorded for this clonotype. J is TRBJ2-3 and V is TRBV19, with a tentative D call TRBD1 (5 bases). The germline V gene encodes CDR1 LNHDA and CDR2 SQIVND (reference sequence). V lost 4 bases and J 2 bases, leaving 13 bases between the germline ends. This CDR3 is 15 amino acids long. In DNA, the CDR3 is TGTGCCAGTAGTAGGACAACCCTGAACACAGATACGCAGTATTTT. Its translation: CASSRTTLNTDTQYF. Full variable domain (outside the CDR3, taken from reference TRBV19 and TRBJ2-3): DGGITQSPKYLFRKEGQNVTLSCEQNLNHDAMYWYRQDPGQGLRLIYYSQIVNDFQKGDIAEGYSVSREKKESFPLTVTSAQKNPTAFYLCASSRTTLNTDTQYFGPGTRLTVL.

This clonotype was seen ten or more times. The chain employs TRBV19 and TRBJ2-2; D not resolved. CDR3 size: 15 residues. Looked up from germline, CDR1 is LNHDA and CDR2 is SQIVND (reference sequence). V lost 7 bases and J 4 bases, leaving 16 bases between the germline ends. The chain's CDR3 is CASKALEWGTGELFF. CDR3 bases: TGTGCCAGTAAAGCCCTAGAGTGGGGCACCGGGGAGCTGTTTTTT. The variable domain in full, completed from reference TRBV19 and TRBJ2-2, reads DGGITQSPKYLFRKEGQNVTLSCEQNLNHDAMYWYRQDPGQGLRLIYYSQIVNDFQKGDIAEGYSVSREKKESFPLTVTSAQKNPTAFYLCASKALEWGTGELFFGEGSRLTVL.

Many counts were recorded for this clonotype. This chain links TRBV4-3 with TRBJ2-3, with D possibly TRBD1 on 5 matching bases. This CDR3 region has 17 residues. V lost 1 base, J lost 5 bases, and 19 bases lay in between. Looked up from germline, CDR1 is LGHNA and CDR2 is YSLEER. The CDR3 protein is CASSQVPRGATLDTQYF. In DNA, the CDR3 is TGCGCCAGCAGCCAAGTCCCTAGGGGCGCCACCTTAGATACGCAGTATTTT.

Of note for this clonotype: A much larger clone differs from this one at a single base, so this may be a read error. This sequence joins TRBV3-1 and TRBJ2-7; unclear D gene. The CDR3 contains 16 residues. CDR1 LGHDT and CDR2 YNNKEL come from the germline V gene (reference sequence). CDR3 bases: TGTGCCAGCAGCCAAGTTACACATCCGGTCCCCTACAAGCAGTACTTC. This gives the protein CASSQVTHPVPYKQYF.

At least ten counts were recorded for this clonotype. The CDR3 DNA follows: TGTGCCAGCAGTTCAGGGATTAATGAAAAACTGTTTTTT. This gives the protein CASSSGINEKLFF. The chain is built from TRBV3-1 and TRBJ1-4; D might be TRBD1 (5 bases). Trimming cost V 6 bases and J 4 bases, with 9 bases left between them. Germline V gene lookup returns CDR1 LGHDT and CDR2 YNNKEL (reference sequence). The CDR3 loop spans 13 amino acids. Filled out from reference TRBV3-1 and TRBJ1-4, the complete variable domain reads DTAVSQTPKYLVTQMGNDKSIKCEQNLGHDTMYWYKQDSKKFLKIMFSYNNKELIINETVPNRFSPKSPDKAHLNLHINSLELGDSAVYFCASSSGINEKLFFGSGTQLSVL.

This clonotype was observed once. The CDR3 end shows no conserved phenylalanine or tryptophan, and so a read error is likely. The DNA is omitted, as the CDR3 cannot be located on it reliably, and the CDR3 follows TCRdb's listing. The J gene is TRBJ2-1, the V gene TRBV28; the table assigns TRBD1, which was not confirmed against the DNA. The CDR3 has 16 amino acids, counting both end residues. Looked up from germline, CDR1 is MDHEN and CDR2 is SYDVKM. CDR3: CASSQGTGAKGSERFL.